This entry lists 4 T cell receptor beta chains sequenced from one sample in a study of T-cell reconstitution after alpha-beta-depleted transplantation in children. The TCRbeta library incorporated unique molecular identifiers. TCRdb itself ran the PCR reads through MiXCR, one entry per CDR3 protein. The sample has about 400,000 distinct CDR3 sequences, just over 20% seen once. The source material was PBMCs from the stem cell graft donor, sampled from the stem cell graft. The receptor source for this set is a human donor who donated a stem cell graft to a child with acute myeloid leukemia.

This chain uses TRBV5-1 with TRBJ2-7; 8 positions agree with TRBD2. With 1 base clipped from V and 5 bases from J, the junction kept 8 bases outside the gene matches. This CDR3 region has 15 residues. Germline V gives CDR1 SGHRS, CDR2 YFSETQ. The CDR3: CASSLWASGRDEQYF. The DNA of the CDR3 is TGCGCCAGCAGCTTGTGGGCCAGCGGGAGAGACGAGCAGTACTTC.

This rearrangement joins TRBV4-1 to TRBJ2-7, with D tentatively TRBD1 (5 bases). The V gene lost 5 bases and the J gene lost 4 bases, with 12 bases spanning the gap. Germline CDR1 and CDR2: MGHRA and YSYEKL. The CDR3 extends over 13 amino acids. CDR3 in DNA: TGCGCCAGCAGCTCGTCGACAGAGTACGAGCAGTACTTC. It encodes CASSSSTEYEQYF.

This clonotype was recorded a few times. V gene TRBV12-3 or TRBV12-4 combines with J gene TRBJ2-3; maybe TRBD1 (5 bases). This CDR3 is built from 14 residues. V was clipped by 6 bases and J by 4 bases, with 14 bases between them. For the CDR3, the DNA is TGTGCCAGCAGCTTCAGGGCTTTCGCAGATACGCAGTATTTT. This translates into CASSFRAFADTQYF.

This clonotype was counted only a few times. V gene TRBV5-6 combines with J gene TRBJ2-2; D gene ambiguous. CDR3 size: 15 residues. V lost 4 bases and J 0 bases, leaving 10 bases between the germline ends. Per germline, CDR1 SGHDT and CDR2 YYEEEE. CDR3 DNA sequence: TGTGCCAGCAGCCCCACAGTGGCGAACACCGGGGAGCTGTTTTTT. This translates into CASSPTVANTGELFF. Drawing the rest from reference TRBV5-6 and TRBJ2-2, the complete variable domain is DAGVTQSPTHLIKTRGQQVTLRCSPKSGHDTVSWYQQALGQGPQFIFQYYEEEERQRGNFPDRFSGHQFPNYSSELNVNALLLGDSALYLCASSPTVANTGELFFGEGSRLTVL.